This passage covers 11 T cell receptor beta chains from one sample sequenced in a study of blood T cell repertoires in COVID-19. Here immunoSEQ multiplex PCR was the method, and the copy in TCRdb shows in-frame clones only, minus some. This table has 200,000 to 250,000 clones, around 89% appearing once. What was sequenced was PBMCs or T cells enriched from blood (not recorded which). The receptors were gathered from a man in his fifties or sixties who had been exposed to COVID-19.

The rearrangement uses TRBV5-1 and TRBJ2-5; 10 positions agree with TRBD2. The junction had 4 bases not matched to a gene; V was cut back by 4 bases and J by 4 bases. Germline CDR1 reads SGHRS; CDR2 reads YFSETQ. This CDR3 spans 14 amino acids. The CDR3 protein is CASSLAGAGETQYF. CDR3 in DNA: TGCGCCAGCAGCCTAGCGGGAGCTGGAGAGACCCAGTACTTC. The variable domain in full, with the rest retrieved from reference TRBV5-1 and TRBJ2-5, is KAGVTQTPRYLIKTRGQQVTLSCSPISGHRSVSWYQQTPGQGLQFLFEYFSETQRNKGNFPGRFSGRQFSNSRSEMNVSTLELGDSALYLCASSLAGAGETQYFGPGTRLLVL.

J is TRBJ1-2 and V is TRBV2, with 7 bases aligning to TRBD1. The CDR3 is 16 amino acids. Trimming cost V 2 bases and J 5 bases; bases outside gene matches: 11. In germline, CDR1 is SNHLY, CDR2 FYNNEI. CDR3 bases: TGTGCCAGCAGTGAAACTCGCACCGGGACAGAGTATGGCTACACCTTC. Translating gives CASSETRTGTEYGYTF.

The chain carries TRBV2 and TRBJ1-2; D is ambiguous. The germline V and J ends were trimmed by 2 bases and 10 bases, with 14 bases remaining between them. The CDR3 loop spans 13 amino acids. Germline-derived CDR1 and CDR2 are SNHLY and FYNNEI. In DNA, the CDR3 is TGTGCCAGCAGTGAATTCGGGGTACTTGACTACACCTTC. This sequence encodes CASSEFGVLDYTF.

J is TRBJ1-6 and V is TRBV6-5, with 7 bases fitting TRBD1. The J segment lost 8 bases and the V segment lost 6 bases, leaving 10 bases of the junction unmatched. The germline gives CDR1 MNHEY, CDR2 SVGAGI. The CDR3 consists of 15 residues. The CDR3 coding sequence is TGTGCCAGCAGCCGTCTCGGAACAGGGGATTCACCCCTCCACTTT. It codes for CASSRLGTGDSPLHF.

This chain joins TRBV5-1 and TRBJ2-2; weak D call: TRBD1 (5 bases). V lost 4 bases and J lost 4, with 8 bases in between. The CDR3 is 13 residues long. The V gene's germline CDR1 is SGHRS and CDR2 YFSETQ. The CDR3 DNA reads TGCGCCAGCAGCGCAAGGGGCACCGGGGAGCTGTTTTTT. This translates into CASSARGTGELFF.

The chain employs TRBV5-4 and TRBJ2-5; D is ambiguous. Trimming shortened V by 0 bases and J by 5 bases, and 8 bases separated the two germline ends. This CDR3 spans 13 amino acids. Germline V lookup: CDR1 SGHNT, CDR2 YYREEE (reference sequence). CDR3 loop: CASSLDFPETQYF. The CDR3 region has the DNA TGTGCCAGCAGCTTGGATTTCCCGGAGACCCAGTACTTC.

The V and J genes are TRBV5-4 and TRBJ1-1; D remains unclear. The CDR3 is 15 residues long. V lost 0 bases and J lost 3, with 12 bases in between. Germline CDR1 reads SGHNT; CDR2 reads YYREEE (reference sequence). CDR3 in amino acids: CASSLVSLSDTEAFF. Written as DNA, the CDR3 is TGTGCCAGCAGCTTGGTCTCCTTATCTGACACTGAAGCTTTCTTT.

In DNA form, the CDR3 reads TGTGCCAGCAGCCCCCGGGGACAGGGAGGAAACACCATATATTTT. Translated, it gives CASSPRGQGGNTIYF. The gene calls are TRBV3-1 (or the pseudogene TRBV3-2) and TRBJ1-3; 9 positions match TRBD1. Germline V gives CDR1 LGHDT, CDR2 YNNKEL (reference sequence). V was pared by 4 bases and J by 4 bases, with 5 bases of the junction left unmatched. The CDR3 consists of 15 residues.

V is TRBV10-3 and J is TRBJ1-1; possible D gene TRBD1, 5 bases. This CDR3 region has 15 residues. Germline assignment: CDR1 ENHRY and CDR2 SYGVKD. V was clipped by 1 base and J by 2 bases, with 11 bases between them. CDR3 sequence: CAISELSGDNTEAFF. The CDR3 DNA sequence: TGTGCCATCAGTGAGTTATCGGGGGACAACACTGAAGCTTTCTTT.

The gene calls are TRBV6-6 and TRBJ1-1, with 7 bases identical to TRBD1. The CDR3 totals 17 residues. Unmatched junction bases numbered 18, after V lost 5 bases and J lost 6 bases. Germline lookup yields CDR1 MNHNY and CDR2 SVGAGI (reference sequence). The CDR3, as DNA: TGTGCCAGCAGTCCTCAGACAGGGATGTCGGCAAACGCTGAAGCTTTCTTT. It is translated as CASSPQTGMSANAEAFF.

The chain uses TRBV11-3 and TRBJ2-1, with TRBD2 matching over 10 bases. Germline lookup yields CDR1 SGHNT and CDR2 YENEEA. The V and J ends lost 1 base and 3 bases, in that order; junction bases with no gene match: 0. The CDR3 has 15 residues. The CDR3 region is CASSLGTSGYNEQFF. The CDR3 coding sequence is TGTGCCAGCAGCTTAGGGACTAGCGGCTACAATGAGCAGTTCTTC.